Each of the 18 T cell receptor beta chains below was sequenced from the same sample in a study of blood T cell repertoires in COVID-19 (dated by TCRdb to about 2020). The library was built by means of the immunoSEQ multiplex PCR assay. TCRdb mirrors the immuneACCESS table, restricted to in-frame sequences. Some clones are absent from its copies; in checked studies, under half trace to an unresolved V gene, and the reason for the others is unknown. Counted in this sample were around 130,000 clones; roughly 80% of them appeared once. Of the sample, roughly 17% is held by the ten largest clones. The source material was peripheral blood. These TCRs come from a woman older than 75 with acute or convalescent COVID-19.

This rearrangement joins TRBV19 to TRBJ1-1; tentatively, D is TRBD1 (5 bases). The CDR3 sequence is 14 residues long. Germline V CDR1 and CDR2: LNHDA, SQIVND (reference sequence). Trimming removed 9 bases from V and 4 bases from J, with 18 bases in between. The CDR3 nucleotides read TGTGCCAGCGTCATGGGGGGGGGTGTCACTGAAGCTTTCTTT. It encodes CASVMGGGVTEAFF.

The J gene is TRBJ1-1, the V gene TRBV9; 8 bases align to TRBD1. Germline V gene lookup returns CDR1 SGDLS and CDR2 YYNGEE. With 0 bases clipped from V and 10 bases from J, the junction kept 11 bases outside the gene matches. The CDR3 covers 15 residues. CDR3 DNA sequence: TGTGCCAGCAGCGTAGTCGGGACAGGCCAAACCGGAGCTTTCTTT. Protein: CASSVVGTGQTGAFF.

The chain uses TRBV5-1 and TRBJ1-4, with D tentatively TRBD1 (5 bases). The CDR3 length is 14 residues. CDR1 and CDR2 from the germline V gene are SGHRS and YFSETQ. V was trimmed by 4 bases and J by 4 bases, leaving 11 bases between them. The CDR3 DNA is TGCGCCAGCAGCGCAGGGATGGGTAATGAAAAACTGTTTTTT. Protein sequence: CASSAGMGNEKLFF. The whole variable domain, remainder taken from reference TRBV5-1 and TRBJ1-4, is KAGVTQTPRYLIKTRGQQVTLSCSPISGHRSVSWYQQTPGQGLQFLFEYFSETQRNKGNFPGRFSGRQFSNSRSEMNVSTLELGDSALYLCASSAGMGNEKLFFGSGTQLSVL.

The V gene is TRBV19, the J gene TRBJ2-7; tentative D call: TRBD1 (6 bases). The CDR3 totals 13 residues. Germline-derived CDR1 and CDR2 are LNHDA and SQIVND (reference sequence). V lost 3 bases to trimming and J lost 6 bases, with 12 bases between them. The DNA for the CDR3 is TGTGCCAGTAGTATTCAGGGGAGCCGCGAGCAGTACTTC. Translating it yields CASSIQGSREQYF.

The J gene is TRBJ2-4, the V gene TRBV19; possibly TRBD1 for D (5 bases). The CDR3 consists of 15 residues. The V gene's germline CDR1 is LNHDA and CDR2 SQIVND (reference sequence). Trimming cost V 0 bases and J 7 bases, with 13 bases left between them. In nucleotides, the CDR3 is TGTGCCAGTAGTATAGATCCAGGGTCAAGGAACATTCAGTACTTC. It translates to CASSIDPGSRNIQYF.

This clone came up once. CDR3 bases: TGTGCCAGCAGCTTGCGACTGTCCCGATCCTACAATGAGCAGTTCTTC. Translation: CASSLRLSRSYNEQFF. The chain couples TRBV7-9 to TRBJ2-1; D unclear. Germline V lookup: CDR1 SEHNR, CDR2 FQNEAQ (reference sequence). V was shortened by 3 bases and J by 1 base, with 13 bases between the two germline ends. The CDR3 runs to 16 residues.

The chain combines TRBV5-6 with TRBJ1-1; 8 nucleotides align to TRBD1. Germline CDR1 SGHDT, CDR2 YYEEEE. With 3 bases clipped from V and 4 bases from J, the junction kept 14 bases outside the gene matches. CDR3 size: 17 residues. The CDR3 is CASSSSDREKETTEAFF. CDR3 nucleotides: TGTGCCAGCAGCTCCTCGGACAGGGAAAAGGAGACCACTGAAGCTTTCTTT.

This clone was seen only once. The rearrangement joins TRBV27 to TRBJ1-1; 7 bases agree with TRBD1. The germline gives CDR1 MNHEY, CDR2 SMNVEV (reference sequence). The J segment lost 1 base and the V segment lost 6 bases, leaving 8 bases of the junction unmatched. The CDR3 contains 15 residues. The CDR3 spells CASSPWAGGNTEAFF. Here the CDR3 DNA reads TGTGCCAGCAGCCCTTGGGCAGGGGGGAACACTGAAGCTTTCTTT.

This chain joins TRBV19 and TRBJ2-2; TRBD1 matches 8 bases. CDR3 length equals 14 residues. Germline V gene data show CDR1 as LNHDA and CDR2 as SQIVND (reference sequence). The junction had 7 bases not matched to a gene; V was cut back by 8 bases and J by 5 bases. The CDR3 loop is CASVTRQGTGELFF. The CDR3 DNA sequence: TGTGCCAGTGTAACGAGACAGGGGACCGGGGAGCTGTTTTTT.

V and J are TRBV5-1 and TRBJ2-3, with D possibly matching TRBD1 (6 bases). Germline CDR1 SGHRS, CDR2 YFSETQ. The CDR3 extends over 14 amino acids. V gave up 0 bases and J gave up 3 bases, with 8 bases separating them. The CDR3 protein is CASSLEGVTDTQYF. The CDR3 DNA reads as TGCGCCAGCAGCTTGGAGGGGGTTACAGATACGCAGTATTTT.

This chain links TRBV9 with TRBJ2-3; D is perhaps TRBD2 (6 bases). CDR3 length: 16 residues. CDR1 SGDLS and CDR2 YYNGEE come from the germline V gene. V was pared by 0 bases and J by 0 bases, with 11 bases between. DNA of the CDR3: TGTGCCAGCAGCGTAGTAGCGGCCCTTAGCACAGATACGCAGTATTTT. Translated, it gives CASSVVAALSTDTQYF.

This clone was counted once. DNA for the CDR3: TGTGCCAGCTCACAGCGGACAGATACTAACTATGGCTACACCTTC. Residues: CASSQRTDTNYGYTF. This chain uses TRBV18 with TRBJ1-2, with a weak D call TRBD1 (6 bases). Trimming left V 4 bases short and J 0 bases short, with 12 bases between. This CDR3 is built from 15 residues. Looked up from germline, CDR1 is KGHSH and CDR2 is LQKENI.

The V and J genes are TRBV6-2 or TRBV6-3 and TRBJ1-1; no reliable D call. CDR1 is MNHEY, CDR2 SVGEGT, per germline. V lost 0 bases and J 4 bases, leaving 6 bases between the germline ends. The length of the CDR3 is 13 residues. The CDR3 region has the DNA TGTGCCAGCAGTTACTCTTTCGGCACTGAAGCTTTCTTT. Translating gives CASSYSFGTEAFF.

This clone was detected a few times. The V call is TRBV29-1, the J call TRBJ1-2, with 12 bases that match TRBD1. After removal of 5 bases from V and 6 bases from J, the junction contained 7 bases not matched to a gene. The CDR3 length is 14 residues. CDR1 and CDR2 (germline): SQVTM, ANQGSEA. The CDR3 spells CSVFLGQGADGYTF. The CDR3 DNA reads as TGCAGCGTTTTCCTGGGACAGGGGGCTGATGGCTACACCTTC.

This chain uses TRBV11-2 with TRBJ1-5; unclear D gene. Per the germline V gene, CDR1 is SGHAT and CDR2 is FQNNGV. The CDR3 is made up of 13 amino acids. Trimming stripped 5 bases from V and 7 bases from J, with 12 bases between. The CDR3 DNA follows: TGTGCCAGCAGCGGCAACGGGGAACAGCCCCAGCATTTT. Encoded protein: CASSGNGEQPQHF.

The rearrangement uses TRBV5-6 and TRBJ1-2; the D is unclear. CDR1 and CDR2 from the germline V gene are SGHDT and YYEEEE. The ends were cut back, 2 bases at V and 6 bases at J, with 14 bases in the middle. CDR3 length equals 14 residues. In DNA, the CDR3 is TGTGCCAGCAGCTTATCAGGCGGGTGGGATGGCTACACCTTC. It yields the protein CASSLSGGWDGYTF.

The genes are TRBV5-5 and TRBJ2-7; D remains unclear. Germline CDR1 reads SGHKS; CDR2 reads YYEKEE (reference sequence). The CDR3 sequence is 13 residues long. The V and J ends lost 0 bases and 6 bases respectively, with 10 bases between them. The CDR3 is CASSLDSLREQYF. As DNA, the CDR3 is TGTGCCAGCAGCTTGGACAGCCTACGCGAGCAGTACTTC.

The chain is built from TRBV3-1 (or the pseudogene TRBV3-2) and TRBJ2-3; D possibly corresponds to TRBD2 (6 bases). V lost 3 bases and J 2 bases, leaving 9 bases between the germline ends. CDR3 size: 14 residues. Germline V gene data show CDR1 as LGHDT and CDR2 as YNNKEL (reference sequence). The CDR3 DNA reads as TGTGCCAGCAGCCATAGCGGATCCACAGATACGCAGTATTTT. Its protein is CASSHSGSTDTQYF.